These 29 T cell receptor beta chains came from one sample sequenced in a study of cytomegalovirus exposure and HLA in healthy donors. The primer mix had 60 Vbeta and 13 Jbeta primers. Assay used: immunoSEQ multiplex PCR; TCRdb lists only in-frame clones, some missing. The ten top clones account for 1.5% to 2%, within a sample of fewer than 150,000 clones. Sequencing was done on a sample of PBMCs. These TCRs come from an older woman in good health and CMV-seronegative.

The CDR3 DNA reads as TGCGCCAGCAGCCAGGCTAGCGCCGGGACGCAGTATTTT. Protein: CASSQASAGTQYF. The chain uses TRBV4-1 and TRBJ2-3; D may be TRBD2 (6 bases). V lost 3 bases and J 9 bases, leaving 13 bases between the germline ends. From germline, CDR1 is MGHRA and CDR2 YSYEKL. The length of the CDR3 is 13 residues.

This sequence joins TRBV28 and TRBJ2-5; D is possibly TRBD2 (6 bases). The length of the CDR3 is 15 residues. V was pared by 11 bases and J by 5 bases, with 24 bases between. Germline V gives CDR1 MDHEN, CDR2 SYDVKM. CDR3 DNA sequence: TGTGCCTCAGTAGGTGTCCGGCTAGCGTTGGAGACCCAGTACTTC. This encodes CASVGVRLALETQYF.

The chain links TRBV5-1 to TRBJ2-5, with 8 positions matching TRBD1. The tail of the sequence fits TRBJ2-7 better, so the J call may be wrong. The CDR3 contains 13 residues. Germline V CDR1 and CDR2: SGHRS, YFSETQ. DNA of the CDR3: TGCGCCAGCAGGGACAGGGTTGAATACGAGCAGTACTTC. Amino acids: CASRDRVEYEQYF.

The chain combines TRBV28 with TRBJ1-2, with D possibly being TRBD1 (6 bases). There are 13 residues in the CDR3. V lost 5 bases and J 4 bases, leaving 11 bases between the germline ends. CDR1 and CDR2 (germline): MDHEN, SYDVKM. The CDR3 loop is CASSLGQIYGYTF. CDR3 in DNA: TGTGCCAGCAGTCTAGGACAGATCTATGGCTACACCTTC.

About this clone itself: One junction end does not reproduce the germline sequence, and a read error may be involved. The chain uses TRBV6-5 and TRBJ1-6; maybe TRBD1 (6 bases). Germline V lookup: CDR1 MNHEY, CDR2 SVGAGI. The CDR3 runs to 16 residues. CDR3 protein: CASRYYGGGRNSPLHF. The CDR3 DNA reads TGTGCCAGCAGATACTATGGCGGGGGGCGGAATTCACCCCTCCACTTT.

This sequence joins TRBV6-1 and TRBJ2-5; TRBD1 agrees at 8 bases. Trimming at V came to 4 bases and at J to 5 bases, leaving 9 bases not matched to a gene. Germline assignment: CDR1 MNHNS and CDR2 SASEGT. The CDR3 runs to 15 residues. CDR3 coding DNA: TGTGCCAGCAGTGGGACAGGGCTTGAGGTGGAGACCCAGTACTTC. Amino acid sequence: CASSGTGLEVETQYF.

This chain links TRBV5-1 with TRBJ2-5; 11 bases match TRBD2. CDR1 SGHRS and CDR2 YFSETQ come from the germline V gene. V was clipped by 4 bases and J by 4 bases; unmatched bases: 6. The CDR3 runs to 15 residues. The CDR3: CASSTAGTSGETQYF. The CDR3 region has the DNA TGCGCCAGCAGCACAGCAGGGACTAGCGGAGAGACCCAGTACTTC.

The chain employs TRBV15 and TRBJ2-1; D not certain. Trimming took 0 bases from V and 0 from J, leaving 9 bases between them. CDR3 length: 16 residues. Germline V gives CDR1 LNHNV, CDR2 YYDKDF (reference sequence). CDR3 coding DNA: TGTGCCACCAGCAGAGAACCCCCGGGCTCCTACAATGAGCAGTTCTTC. Its translation: CATSREPPGSYNEQFF.

The rearrangement links TRBV4-1 to TRBJ2-7; possibly TRBD1 for D (5 bases). The V and J ends lost 4 bases and 0 bases respectively, with 19 bases between them. This CDR3 is 17 amino acids long. Germline CDR1 and CDR2: MGHRA and YSYEKL. The CDR3 sequence is CASSRNSETASSYEQYF. The CDR3 DNA follows: TGCGCCAGCAGCCGGAATTCAGAGACAGCATCCTCCTACGAGCAGTACTTC.

The V gene is TRBV5-1, the J gene TRBJ1-1; 10 bases agree with TRBD1. Germline V gives CDR1 SGHRS, CDR2 YFSETQ. V trimming: 0 bases; J trimming: 11 bases; junction bases outside the gene matches: 7. The CDR3 sequence is 14 residues long. The CDR3: CASSLDTGTGAAFF. The CDR3 nucleotides read TGCGCCAGCAGCTTGGACACCGGGACAGGGGCGGCTTTCTTT.

This chain joins TRBV7-8 and TRBJ1-5, with unresolved D. The CDR3 length is 13 residues. V was shortened by 1 base and J by 6 bases, with 7 bases between the two germline ends. CDR1 and CDR2 from the germline V gene are SGHVS and FQNEAQ. In nucleotides, the CDR3 is TGTGCCAGCAGCTTAGAGGCGGGTCAGCCCCAGCATTTT. Residues: CASSLEAGQPQHF.

The chain has TRBV11-2 and TRBJ2-2; TRBD2 agrees at 13 bases. This CDR3 has 16 amino acids. The trim removed 5 bases at V and 5 bases at J, leaving 5 bases unmatched. Per the germline V gene, CDR1 is SGHAT and CDR2 is FQNNGV. The CDR3 protein is CASSPGLAGRTGELFF. The CDR3 nucleotides read TGTGCCAGCAGCCCGGGACTAGCGGGGCGGACCGGGGAGCTGTTTTTT.

Here the CDR3 DNA reads TGTGCCAGCAGGGGACAGGGGCAAAACTATGGCTACACCTTC. Its protein is CASRGQGQNYGYTF. This chain links TRBV28 with TRBJ1-2, with 10 bases identical to TRBD1. The CDR3 length is 14 residues. V lost 6 bases, J lost 2 bases, and 3 bases stayed unmatched. Germline V gene lookup returns CDR1 MDHEN and CDR2 SYDVKM.

This chain connects TRBV6-5 to TRBJ1-1, with a weak D call TRBD1 (6 bases). The CDR3 has 15 residues. Trimming stripped 5 bases from V and 6 bases from J, with 19 bases between. The germline V gene encodes CDR1 MNHEY and CDR2 SVGAGI. CDR3 in DNA: TGTGCCAGCAGTCCCCCGGGCCTACAGGGCCCTGAAGCTTTCTTT. Translating gives CASSPPGLQGPEAFF.

This chain joins TRBV6-5 and TRBJ1-5, with a tentative D call TRBD1 (5 bases). Germline CDR1 and CDR2: MNHEY and SVGAGI. V lost 0 bases and J 6 bases, leaving 12 bases between the germline ends. CDR3 length: 15 amino acids. The CDR3 nucleotides read TGTGCCAGCAGTTACTCCTCAGGGTCCAGTCAGCCCCAGCATTTT. It codes for CASSYSSGSSQPQHF.

V usage is TRBV7-3 and J usage is TRBJ1-5; unclear D gene. The CDR3 is made up of 13 amino acids. The germline CDR1 and CDR2 sequences are SGHTA and FQGTGA. The germline V and J ends were trimmed by 1 base and 5 bases, with 6 bases remaining between them. CDR3 amino acids: CASSLMSDQPQHF. CDR3 nucleotide sequence: TGTGCCAGCAGCTTAATGTCCGATCAGCCCCAGCATTTT.

The chain carries TRBV2 and TRBJ2-3, with D tentatively TRBD1 (5 bases). V was clipped by 5 bases and J by 5 bases, with 11 bases between them. The CDR3 runs to 13 residues. Germline CDR1 and CDR2: SNHLY and FYNNEI. The CDR3 loop is CASSSDNEDTQYF. Written as DNA, the CDR3 is TGTGCCAGCAGTTCGGACAACGAAGATACGCAGTATTTT. Based on the CDR3 plus reference TRBV2 and TRBJ2-3, the full variable domain is EPEVTQTPSHQVTQMGQEVILRCVPISNHLYFYWYRQILGQKVEFLVSFYNNEISEKSEIFDDQFSVERPDGSNFTLKIRSTKLEDSAMYFCASSSDNEDTQYFGPGTRLTVL.

The chain joins TRBV5-5 to TRBJ2-7, with D tentatively TRBD2 (6 bases). The CDR3 runs 14 residues. The germline V and J ends were trimmed by 6 bases and 2 bases, with 15 bases remaining between them. Germline V gene data show CDR1 as SGHKS and CDR2 as YYEKEE (reference sequence). CDR3 protein: CASKARDGTYEQYF. CDR3 bases: TGTGCCAGCAAAGCGCGGGACGGGACCTACGAGCAGTACTTC.

The chain joins TRBV28 to TRBJ2-1; 7 nucleotides line up with TRBD2. The CDR3 is 15 amino acids. The V gene's germline CDR1 is MDHEN and CDR2 SYDVKM. V lost 6 bases and J lost 4; bases outside the gene matches: 9. CDR3 sequence (DNA): TGTGCCAGCAGCTCTCCTTGGGGGGGATACAATGAGCAGTTCTTC. Translated: CASSSPWGGYNEQFF.

This sequence joins TRBV5-1 and TRBJ2-5, with TRBD1 identical over 7 bases. This CDR3 is 14 amino acids long. With 6 bases clipped from V and 5 bases from J, the junction kept 10 bases outside the gene matches. The germline gives CDR1 SGHRS, CDR2 YFSETQ. The CDR3 spells CASMAGGVRETQYF. The CDR3 region has the DNA TGCGCCAGCATGGCAGGGGGAGTCCGGGAGACCCAGTACTTC.

The chain has TRBV5-1 and TRBJ1-3, with 9 bases matching TRBD1. This CDR3 contains 15 residues. V lost 4 bases and J lost 5; bases outside the gene matches: 7. Germline values: CDR1 SGHRS, CDR2 YFSETQ. The CDR3 DNA follows: TGCGCCAGCAGCGGGGGGACAGGGAGCCGAAACACCATATATTTT. Translated, it gives CASSGGTGSRNTIYF.

Details on this clone: The sample contains more than one DNA sequence encoding this CDR3. V usage is TRBV5-1 and J usage is TRBJ2-3; 12 bases are a match to TRBD2. CDR3 size: 16 residues. Looked up from germline, CDR1 is SGHRS and CDR2 is YFSETQ. V lost 0 bases, J lost 3 bases, and 2 bases stayed unmatched. DNA of the CDR3: TGCGCCAGCAGCTTGGCTAGCGGGGGGGCGACAGATACGCAGTATTTT. This encodes CASSLASGGATDTQYF.

The chain uses TRBV19 and TRBJ2-3; TRBD2 matches 9 bases. Germline CDR1 and CDR2: LNHDA and SQIVND (reference sequence). V trimming: 4 bases; J trimming: 9 bases; junction bases outside the gene matches: 14. CDR3 length: 16 amino acids. CDR3 sequence (DNA): TGTGCCAGTAGTACCCCCGGGGATAGCGGGAGTTACACGCAGTATTTT. Residues: CASSTPGDSGSYTQYF.

The gene calls are TRBV28 and TRBJ1-2; 8 positions match TRBD1. Losses at the gene ends were 3 bases for V and 4 bases for J; bases not matched to a gene: 13. The CDR3 length is 17 residues. CDR1 and CDR2 (germline): MDHEN, SYDVKM. The DNA of the CDR3 is TGTGCCAGCAGTTTTGGACAGGGTGTAAGTAGCTCCTATGGCTACACCTTC. This encodes CASSFGQGVSSSYGYTF.

V gene TRBV5-1 combines with J gene TRBJ2-1, with TRBD2 identical over 12 bases. Germline V gene lookup returns CDR1 SGHRS and CDR2 YFSETQ. The CDR3 is 14 residues long. V dropped 4 bases and J dropped 10; count of bases not matched to a gene: 6. The CDR3 nucleotides read TGCGCCAGCAGCCCGGAACTAGCGGGGGGAGAGCAGTTCTTC. It specifies CASSPELAGGEQFF.

V gene TRBV6-1 combines with J gene TRBJ2-1; 10 nucleotides line up with TRBD2. The CDR3 is 13 residues long. The V gene end was trimmed by 9 bases and the J gene end by 9 bases; junction bases not matched to a gene: 8. Per germline, CDR1 MNHNS and CDR2 SASEGT. The CDR3, as DNA: TGTGCCAGTATCCTAGCGGGAGTGTTTGAGCAGTTCTTC. Translating gives CASILAGVFEQFF.

The rearrangement links TRBV6-5 to TRBJ2-3; 8 nucleotides line up with TRBD2. Germline CDR1 is MNHEY and CDR2 is SVGAGI. CDR3 size: 14 residues. The J segment lost 2 bases and the V segment lost 6 bases, leaving 4 bases of the junction unmatched. The CDR3 DNA reads as TGTGCCAGCAGGCGGGGGGCTGACACAGATACGCAGTATTTT. It specifies CASRRGADTDTQYF.

The gene calls are TRBV5-4 and TRBJ1-2, with 8 bases fitting TRBD1. J was trimmed by 8 bases and V by 0 bases; bases with no gene match: 6. Per the germline V gene, CDR1 is SGHNT and CDR2 is YYREEE (reference sequence). This CDR3 contains 14 residues. This CDR3 is CASSLVTGGGGYTF. The CDR3 DNA sequence: TGTGCCAGCAGCTTGGTAACAGGGGGGGGCGGCTACACCTTC.

The V gene is TRBV10-1, the J gene TRBJ2-7, with TRBD2 matching 14 bases. The CDR3 has 17 amino acids. Germline assignment: CDR1 WNHNN and CDR2 SYGVQD (reference sequence). Trimming took 2 bases from V and 3 from J; bases not matched to a gene: 6. This chain's CDR3 is CASSETPGLAGGYEQYF. The CDR3 nucleotides are TGCGCCAGCAGTGAGACACCCGGACTAGCGGGAGGCTACGAGCAGTACTTC.